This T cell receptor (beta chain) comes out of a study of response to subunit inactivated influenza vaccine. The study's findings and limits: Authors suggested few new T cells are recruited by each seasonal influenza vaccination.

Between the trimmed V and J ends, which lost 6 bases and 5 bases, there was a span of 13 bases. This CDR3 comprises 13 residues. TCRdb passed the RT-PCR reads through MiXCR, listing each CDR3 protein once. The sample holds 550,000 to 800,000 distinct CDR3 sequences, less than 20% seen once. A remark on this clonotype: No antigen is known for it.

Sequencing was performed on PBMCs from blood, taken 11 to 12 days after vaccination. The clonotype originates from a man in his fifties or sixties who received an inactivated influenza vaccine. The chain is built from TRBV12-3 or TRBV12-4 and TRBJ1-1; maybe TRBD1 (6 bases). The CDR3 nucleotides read TGTGCCAGCAGGATTGGGGGGCCAACTGAAGCTTTCTTT. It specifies CASRIGGPTEAFF.